Listed below are T cell receptor beta chains from one sample, sequenced in a study of shared clonotypes between healthy human individuals. Sequencing was performed with immunoSEQ multiplex PCR; in TCRdb, only in-frame clones are kept and a portion is missing. The sample holds about 2,200,000 clones, 85% to 95% seen once. Sequences were obtained from naive CD8+ T cells from PBMCs. The receptors come from a man aged 18-30 years in good health. Some clones in this sample may be carry-over from other donors' samples. Each CDR3 is given with its conserved first and last residue. Each record gives: J gene, D gene, clone size, V gene, CDR3 DNA, CDR3 protein. A D gene is named only where the DNA matches it firmly. Not every row has a clone size; where given, it reads once, few, many or a size class.

>TRBJ2-2|NA|NA|TRBV7-2
TGTGCCAGCAGCTTTTGGGGGCGCACCACCGGGGAGCTGTTTTTT
CASSFWGRTTGELFF
>TRBJ2-1|NA|NA|TRBV27
TGTGCCAGCAGTCCAATACTAGTTTTCGATGAGCAGTTCTTC
CASSPILVFDEQFF
>TRBJ1-2|NA|once|TRBV4-1
TGCGCCAGCAGCCAAGACCAAACCCGGACGGGCAGGTCCTATGGCTACACCTTC
CASSQDQTRTGRSYGYTF
>TRBJ2-2|NA|NA|TRBV7-9
TGTGCCAGCAGCCCATCTCCTGGGGACGTGAACACCGGGGAGCTGTTTTTT
CASSPSPGDVNTGELFF
>TRBJ1-4|TRBD1|NA|TRBV19
TGTGCCAGTAGCGCCCTAGGGACAGGGGCCCTGGCTAATGAAAAACTGTTTTTT
CASSALGTGALANEKLFF
>TRBJ2-5|NA|once|TRBV11-1
TGTGCCAGCAGCTTTGGAGGGTCAGAGACCCAGTACTTC
CASSFGGSETQYF
>TRBJ2-1|NA|NA|TRBV29-1
TGCGGCCTAGCAAGTCTCAATGAGCAGTTCTTC
CGLASLNEQFF
>TRBJ2-7|NA|NA|TRBV10-2
TGCGCCAGCAGTGCTGGGGGACCCGAGCAGTACTTC
CASSAGGPEQYF
>TRBJ2-7|NA|NA|TRBV19
TGTGCCAGTAGTATAATTCGTTGGGGTAACGAGCAGTACTTC
CASSIIRWGNEQYF
>TRBJ2-7|NA|NA|TRBV7-9
TGTGCCAGCAGCGGGCGGGACGGACACTACGAGCAGTACTTC
CASSGRDGHYEQYF
>TRBJ2-7|NA|NA|TRBV29-1
TGCAGCGTTGCGCAGGTGCACCCCTCCTACGAGCAGTACTTC
CSVAQVHPSYEQYF
>TRBJ2-5|NA|NA|TRBV7-3
TGTGCCAGCAGCTTATCTGGCTTAGGAGAGACCCAGTACTTC
CASSLSGLGETQYF
>TRBJ2-2|NA|NA|TRBV9
TGTGCCAGCAGCCGGGTAGGCGGGGAGCTGTTTTTT
CASSRVGGELFF
>TRBJ2-3|NA|once|TRBV12-5
TGTGCTAGTGGTTTGGCCGGGAAAACGCAGTATTTT
CASGLAGKTQYF
>TRBJ1-2|NA|NA|TRBV2
TGTGCCAGCAGTGACAGGGTAGTGTCGGGCTACACCTTC
CASSDRVVSGYTF
>TRBJ2-3|NA|once|TRBV9
TGTGCCAGCAGCGTAGGGAGGGGGAGCACAGATACGCAGTATTTT
CASSVGRGSTDTQYF
>TRBJ1-2|NA|NA|TRBV9
TGTGCCAGCAGCGCCCCGGACGGACATGGTGGCTACACCTTC
CASSAPDGHGGYTF
>TRBJ1-1|TRBD1|NA|TRBV15
TGTGCCACCAGCCCCCGAAGGCCAGGGGGCCACACTGAAGCTTTCTTT
CATSPRRPGGHTEAFF
>TRBJ2-1|TRBD2|NA|TRBV28
TGTGCCAGCAGTGTTTTGGGAGGGTACAATGAGCAGTTCTTC
CASSVLGGYNEQFF
>TRBJ2-1|TRBD2|NA|TRBV4-1
TGCGCCAGCAGCCAAGGTAGGGCTAGCGGGAGGGAAGGAAATGAGCAGTTCTTC
CASSQGRASGREGNEQFF
>TRBJ2-3|TRBD2|NA|TRBV29-1
TGCAGCGCTTCACCCGGTAGCGGGAGAGTAGATACGCAGTATTTT
CSASPGSGRVDTQYF
>TRBJ2-3|NA|once|TRBV28
TGTGCCAGCAGCGGTTCGGGACATCTGATTGTGGGAGATACGCAGTATTTT
CASSGSGHLIVGDTQYF
>TRBJ1-1|NA|NA|TRBV28
TGTGCCAGCAGTTTGTATCGGGCTGGGGGCACTGAAGCTTTCTTT
CASSLYRAGGTEAFF
>TRBJ2-1|NA|NA|TRBV18
TGTGCCAGCTCACCAGGGGGGAACTCCTACAATGAGCAGTTCTTC
CASSPGGNSYNEQFF
>TRBJ2-7|TRBD2|NA|TRBV4-1
TGCGCCAGCAGCCAAGATTTCGGACTAGCCCATTACGAGCAGTACTTC
CASSQDFGLAHYEQYF
>TRBJ1-2|NA|NA|TRBV4-1
TGCGCCAGCAGCCAAGGATTACAGGTCCGGGACTATGGCTACACCTTC
CASSQGLQVRDYGYTF
>TRBJ2-1|NA|NA|TRBV7-2
TGTGCCAGCAGCTTATTAGCCAGGGCCAATGAGCAGTTCTTC
CASSLLARANEQFF
>TRBJ2-7|NA|NA|TRBV28
TGTGCCAGCAGACCCGCCCCGGGGCCCTACGAGCAGTACTTC
CASRPAPGPYEQYF
>TRBJ2-3|TRBD2|NA|TRBV13
TGTGCCAGCAGCTTGGGACTAGCGTTTCATAAGTATTTT
CASSLGLAFHKYF
>TRBJ2-7|TRBD2|NA|TRBV28
TGTGCCAGCACCTGGGGGGGGGTTGGTTACGAGCAGTACTTC
CASTWGGVGYEQYF
>TRBJ2-7|TRBD2|NA|TRBV15
TGTGCCACCAGCAGAGTACTAGCGGAGGCCTACGAGCAGTACTTC
CATSRVLAEAYEQYF
>TRBJ2-5|TRBD2|NA|TRBV27
TGTGCCAGCAGTTTATCGATCGGGGGGATCCAAGAGACCCAGTACTTC
CASSLSIGGIQETQYF
>TRBJ1-4|NA|NA|TRBV18
TGTGCCAGCTCAACACTTACAGGAACCTATAATGAAAAACTGTTTTTT
CASSTLTGTYNEKLFF
>TRBJ2-2|NA|NA|TRBV14
TGTGCCAGCAGCCTGACCGTTCACGGGGAGCTGTTTTTT
CASSLTVHGELFF
>TRBJ2-1|TRBD1|NA|TRBV28
TGTGCCAGCAGCGGAATCCCGGGACAGGGACACAATGAGCAGTTCTTC
CASSGIPGQGHNEQFF
>TRBJ2-7|NA|NA|TRBV15
TGTGCCACCAGCAGAGAAGTTGGGACGGGCTACGAGCAGTACTTC
CATSREVGTGYEQYF
>TRBJ2-7|NA|NA|TRBV5-1
TGCGCCAGCAGCTTGGACCCGGGAGAAATGGGATACGAGCAGTACTTC
CASSLDPGEMGYEQYF
>TRBJ2-1|NA|NA|TRBV13
TGTGCCAGCAGCTTGGGGCTACCTTACAATGAGCAGTTCTTC
CASSLGLPYNEQFF